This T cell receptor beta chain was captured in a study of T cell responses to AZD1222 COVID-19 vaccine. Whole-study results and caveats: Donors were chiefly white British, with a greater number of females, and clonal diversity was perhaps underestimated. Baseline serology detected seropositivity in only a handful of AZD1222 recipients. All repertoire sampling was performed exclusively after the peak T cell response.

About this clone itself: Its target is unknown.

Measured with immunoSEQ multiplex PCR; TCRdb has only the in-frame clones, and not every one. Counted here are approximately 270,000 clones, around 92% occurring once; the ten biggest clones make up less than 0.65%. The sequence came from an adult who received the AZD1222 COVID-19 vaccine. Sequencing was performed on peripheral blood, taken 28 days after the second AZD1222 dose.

This chain's CDR3 is CASSRDISYEQYF. DNA of the CDR3: TGTGCCAGCAGCCGAGACATCTCCTACGAGCAGTACTTC. The V gene is TRBV14, the J gene TRBJ2-7; D is unclear. The V gene's germline CDR1 is SGHDN and CDR2 FVKESK. V lost 4 bases and J lost 0, with 7 bases in between. The CDR3 has 13 residues. Full variable domain (missing parts from reference TRBV14 and TRBJ2-7): EAGVTQFPSHSVIEKGQTVTLRCDPISGHDNLYWYRRVMGKEIKFLLHFVKESKQDESGMPNNRFLAERTGGTYSTLKVQPAELEDSGVYFCASSRDISYEQYFGPGTRLTVT.